These T cell receptor beta chains were read from a single sample in a study of cytomegalovirus exposure and HLA in healthy donors. Assay used: immunoSEQ multiplex PCR; TCRdb lists only in-frame clones, some missing. The sample contains 99,000 or so clones, around 80% of which appear only once. The sequenced sample was PBMCs. These receptors were obtained from a woman aged 40 to 55 in good health and CMV-seronegative. CDR3s include the opening cysteine and the closing phenylalanine or tryptophan. D genes are given only for firm matches. Clone size is stated in some rows and not others, as once, few, many or a class when expanded.

CDR3 length: 15
clone size: -
J gene: TRBJ1-2
D gene: TRBD1
V gene: TRBV28
CDR3 protein: CASEYPRGKGYGYTF
CDR3 DNA: TGTGCCAGCGAATACCCCAGGGGGAAGGGGTATGGCTACACCTTC

CDR3 length: 16
clone size: once
J gene: TRBJ2-7
D gene: -
V gene: TRBV28
CDR3 protein: CASSTPFGESSYEQYF
CDR3 DNA: TGTGCCAGCAGTACACCCTTTGGAGAGAGCTCCTACGAGCAGTACTTC

CDR3 length: 15
clone size: -
J gene: TRBJ2-2
D gene: -
V gene: TRBV4-3
CDR3 protein: CASSSLGGWAGELFF
CDR3 DNA: TGCGCCAGCAGCTCCTTAGGGGGATGGGCCGGGGAGCTGTTTTTT

CDR3 length: 13
clone size: -
J gene: TRBJ2-6
D gene: -
V gene: TRBV14
CDR3 protein: CASSLVGANVLTF
CDR3 DNA: TGTGCCAGCAGTCTCGTCGGGGCCAACGTCCTGACTTTC

CDR3 length: 15
clone size: -
J gene: TRBJ2-7
D gene: TRBD1
V gene: TRBV9
CDR3 protein: CASSVDRGIPYEQYF
CDR3 DNA: TGTGCCAGCAGCGTCGACAGGGGGATCCCCTACGAGCAGTACTTC

CDR3 length: 18
clone size: -
J gene: TRBJ2-2
D gene: TRBD2
V gene: TRBV5-5
CDR3 protein: CASSLAGLAGGGTGELFF
CDR3 DNA: TGTGCCAGCAGCTTGGCGGGACTAGCGGGAGGAGGTACCGGGGAGCTGTTTTTT

CDR3 length: 15
clone size: -
J gene: TRBJ2-1
D gene: TRBD2
V gene: TRBV28
CDR3 protein: CAISAGGRTKNEQFF
CDR3 DNA: TGTGCCATTTCGGCGGGCGGGAGGACGAAAAATGAGCAGTTCTTC

CDR3 length: 15
clone size: once
J gene: TRBJ2-1
D gene: -
V gene: TRBV5-1
CDR3 protein: CASSFYREEGNEQFF
CDR3 DNA: TGCGCCAGCAGCTTCTACAGGGAAGAGGGCAATGAGCAGTTCTTC

CDR3 length: 14
clone size: -
J gene: TRBJ1-1
D gene: -
V gene: TRBV18
CDR3 protein: CASREGGVNTEAFF
CDR3 DNA: TGTGCCAGCAGAGAGGGGGGGGTGAACACTGAAGCTTTCTTT

CDR3 length: 14
clone size: -
J gene: TRBJ2-3
D gene: -
V gene: TRBV11-2
CDR3 protein: CASSSLGGLDTQYF
CDR3 DNA: TGTGCCAGCAGCTCCCTAGGTGGGTTAGATACGCAGTATTTT

CDR3 length: 15
clone size: -
J gene: TRBJ1-3
D gene: -
V gene: TRBV7-2
CDR3 protein: CASSLAAGSGNTIYF
CDR3 DNA: TGTGCCAGCAGCTTAGCAGCCGGCTCTGGAAACACCATATATTTT

CDR3 length: 14
clone size: few
J gene: TRBJ1-6
D gene: TRBD1
V gene: TRBV6-6
CDR3 protein: CASDRASVGSPLHF
CDR3 DNA: TGTGCCAGCGACAGGGCTTCGGTAGGATCACCCCTCCACTTT

CDR3 length: 14
clone size: -
J gene: TRBJ2-7
D gene: -
V gene: TRBV6-5
CDR3 protein: CASSWGGQEYEQYF
CDR3 DNA: TGTGCCAGCAGTTGGGGGGGACAGGAATACGAGCAGTACTTC

CDR3 length: 16
clone size: -
J gene: TRBJ2-7
D gene: TRBD2
V gene: TRBV19
CDR3 protein: CASSIPRVSGRYEQYF
CDR3 DNA: TGTGCCAGTAGTATACCCCGGGTTAGCGGGAGGTACGAGCAGTACTTT

CDR3 length: 20
clone size: once
J gene: TRBJ2-7
D gene: TRBD2
V gene: TRBV6-1
CDR3 protein: CASSDFGDTGLAGGTSEQYF
CDR3 DNA: TGTGCCAGCAGTGACTTCGGGGACACCGGACTAGCGGGAGGCACTAGCGAGCAGTACTTC

CDR3 length: 14
clone size: -
J gene: TRBJ1-2
D gene: -
V gene: TRBV5-5
CDR3 protein: CASSFRGEDYGYTF
CDR3 DNA: TGTGCCAGCAGCTTTCGAGGAGAGGATTATGGCTACACCTTC

CDR3 length: 14
clone size: -
J gene: TRBJ2-5
D gene: TRBD2
V gene: TRBV7-9
CDR3 protein: CASSFPLAEETQYF
CDR3 DNA: TGTGCCAGCAGCTTCCCGCTAGCGGAAGAGACCCAGTACTTC

CDR3 length: 17
clone size: -
J gene: TRBJ1-2
D gene: -
V gene: TRBV28
CDR3 protein: CASSLSGRGTLNYGYTF
CDR3 DNA: TGTGCCAGCAGTTTAAGTGGGAGGGGGACACTTAACTATGGCTACACCTTC

CDR3 length: 14
clone size: -
J gene: TRBJ1-1
D gene: -
V gene: TRBV19
CDR3 protein: CASSITTTGTEAFF
CDR3 DNA: TGTGCCAGTAGTATAACGACTACAGGGACTGAAGCTTTCTTT

CDR3 length: 19
clone size: few
J gene: TRBJ2-7
D gene: TRBD2
V gene: TRBV27
CDR3 protein: CASSLAGTSGPGPTYEQYF
CDR3 DNA: TGTGCCAGCAGTTTAGCCGGGACTAGCGGTCCCGGACCGACCTACGAGCAGTACTTC

CDR3 length: 14
clone size: -
J gene: TRBJ2-3
D gene: -
V gene: TRBV19
CDR3 protein: CASSSGSSTDTQYF
CDR3 DNA: TGTGCCAGTAGTTCCGGGAGTAGCACAGATACGCAGTATTTT

CDR3 length: 14
clone size: once
J gene: TRBJ2-7
D gene: TRBD2
V gene: TRBV2
CDR3 protein: CASSEVREGYEQYF
CDR3 DNA: TGTGCCAGCAGTGAAGTGCGGGAGGGTTACGAGCAGTACTTC

CDR3 length: 20
clone size: -
J gene: TRBJ2-2
D gene: TRBD2
V gene: TRBV28
CDR3 protein: CASRDGLPGLAGVYTGELFF
CDR3 DNA: TGTGCCAGCAGAGACGGATTACCGGGACTAGCGGGAGTGTACACCGGGGAGCTGTTTTTT

CDR3 length: 16
clone size: -
J gene: TRBJ2-3
D gene: TRBD2
V gene: TRBV14
CDR3 protein: CASSQLAGTSTDTQYF
CDR3 DNA: TGTGCCAGCAGCCAATTAGCGGGGACGAGCACAGATACGCAGTATTTT

CDR3 length: 13
clone size: -
J gene: TRBJ1-2
D gene: -
V gene: TRBV7-2
CDR3 protein: CASSLDSVYGYTF
CDR3 DNA: TGTGCCAGCAGCCTGGACTCCGTCTATGGCTACACCTTC

CDR3 length: 16
clone size: once
J gene: TRBJ1-1
D gene: TRBD1
V gene: TRBV12-5
CDR3 protein: CASGFPGQGAMPEAFF
CDR3 DNA: TGTGCTAGTGGTTTCCCGGGACAGGGGGCGATGCCTGAAGCTTTCTTT

CDR3 length: 12
clone size: -
J gene: TRBJ2-5
D gene: -
V gene: TRBV5-1
CDR3 protein: CASIGAQETQYF
CDR3 DNA: TGCGCCAGCATAGGAGCGCAAGAGACCCAGTACTTC

CDR3 length: 13
clone size: -
J gene: TRBJ1-1
D gene: -
V gene: TRBV7-9
CDR3 protein: CASSLGQNTEAFF
CDR3 DNA: TGTGCCAGCAGCTTAGGTCAGAACACTGAAGCTTTCTTT

CDR3 length: 11
clone size: -
J gene: TRBJ1-5
D gene: -
V gene: TRBV29-1
CDR3 protein: CSVGVGSSEHF
CDR3 DNA: -

CDR3 length: 14
clone size: few
J gene: TRBJ2-4
D gene: TRBD1
V gene: TRBV6-1
CDR3 protein: CASSELGQGNIQYF
CDR3 DNA: TGTGCCAGCAGTGAATTGGGACAGGGAAACATTCAGTACTTC

CDR3 length: 16
clone size: -
J gene: TRBJ2-7
D gene: TRBD2
V gene: TRBV7-9
CDR3 protein: CASTREVAGKTGEQYF
CDR3 DNA: TGTGCCAGCACCCGAGAGGTAGCGGGAAAGACGGGTGAGCAGTACTTC

CDR3 length: 14
clone size: -
J gene: TRBJ2-3
D gene: -
V gene: TRBV28
CDR3 protein: CASTRAGALDTQYF
CDR3 DNA: TGTGCCAGCACCAGGGCAGGGGCGCTTGATACGCAGTATTTT

CDR3 length: 16
clone size: few
J gene: TRBJ2-1
D gene: -
V gene: TRBV12-5
CDR3 protein: CASGLGGLSSYNEQFF
CDR3 DNA: TGTGCTAGTGGTTTGGGAGGGTTAAGCTCCTACAATGAGCAGTTCTTC

CDR3 length: 14
clone size: -
J gene: TRBJ2-5
D gene: -
V gene: TRBV6-5
CDR3 protein: CASSLRGAKETQYF
CDR3 DNA: TGTGCCAGCAGTCTTCGGGGGGCGAAAGAGACCCAGTACTTC

CDR3 length: 18
clone size: -
J gene: TRBJ2-7
D gene: TRBD2
V gene: TRBV7-7
CDR3 protein: CASSHRGSRTSGSYEQYF
CDR3 DNA: TGTGCTAGCAGCCACCGGGGTTCGAGGACTAGCGGATCCTACGAGCAGTACTTC

CDR3 length: 16
clone size: -
J gene: TRBJ2-1
D gene: -
V gene: TRBV10-3
CDR3 protein: CAISATAESSYNEQFF
CDR3 DNA: TGTGCCATCAGTGCTACAGCGGAAAGCTCCTACAATGAGCAGTTCTTC

CDR3 length: 16
clone size: -
J gene: TRBJ1-1
D gene: TRBD1
V gene: TRBV10-3
CDR3 protein: CAISVARQGVNTEAFF
CDR3 DNA: TGTGCCATCAGTGTAGCACGACAGGGAGTAAACACTGAAGCTTTCTTT

CDR3 length: 15
clone size: -
J gene: TRBJ2-7
D gene: TRBD2
V gene: TRBV4-1
CDR3 protein: CASSRSGGQGYEQYF
CDR3 DNA: TGCGCCAGCAGCAGGTCGGGGGGGCAGGGGTACGAGCAGTACTTC

CDR3 length: 15
clone size: few
J gene: TRBJ1-2
D gene: TRBD1
V gene: TRBV10-3
CDR3 protein: CAIIKRRGPGYGYTF
CDR3 DNA: TGTGCCATCATTAAAAGAAGGGGGCCAGGATATGGCTACACCTTC

CDR3 length: 16
clone size: -
J gene: TRBJ2-2
D gene: -
V gene: TRBV5-6
CDR3 protein: CASSLPHGGSTGELFF
CDR3 DNA: TGTGCCAGCAGCTTACCACACGGAGGTAGTACCGGGGAGCTGTTTTTT

CDR3 length: 15
clone size: -
J gene: TRBJ2-5
D gene: TRBD2
V gene: TRBV9
CDR3 protein: CASSVGTSGTETQYF
CDR3 DNA: TGTGCCAGCAGCGTCGGGACTAGCGGGACTGAGACCCAGTACTTC

CDR3 length: 16
clone size: -
J gene: TRBJ2-1
D gene: TRBD2
V gene: TRBV5-1
CDR3 protein: CASSPSGLAGYNEQFF
CDR3 DNA: TGCGCCAGCAGCCCCTCGGGACTAGCGGGATACAATGAGCAGTTCTTC

CDR3 length: 13
clone size: -
J gene: TRBJ2-2
D gene: TRBD1
V gene: TRBV19
CDR3 protein: CASSTQGSGELFF
CDR3 DNA: TGTGCCAGTAGTACACAGGGGTCCGGGGAGCTGTTTTTT

CDR3 length: 15
clone size: -
J gene: TRBJ1-5
D gene: TRBD1
V gene: TRBV28
CDR3 protein: CASSLGGQDNQPQHF
CDR3 DNA: TGTGCCAGCAGTTTAGGGGGACAGGACAATCAGCCCCAGCATTTT

CDR3 length: 13
clone size: -
J gene: TRBJ2-5
D gene: -
V gene: TRBV7-3
CDR3 protein: CASSLVSPETQYF
CDR3 DNA: TGTGCCAGCAGCTTAGTTTCCCCGGAGACCCAGTACTTC

CDR3 length: 17
clone size: -
J gene: TRBJ1-5
D gene: -
V gene: TRBV27
CDR3 protein: CASRELQAPYSNQPQHF
CDR3 DNA: TGTGCCAGCAGGGAGCTACAGGCGCCTTATAGCAATCAGCCCCAGCATTTT

CDR3 length: 15
clone size: -
J gene: TRBJ2-1
D gene: TRBD2
V gene: TRBV2
CDR3 protein: CASSAGTSSYNEQFF
CDR3 DNA: TGTGCCAGCAGTGCCGGGACTAGCTCCTACAATGAGCAGTTCTTC

CDR3 length: 13
clone size: few
J gene: TRBJ2-7
D gene: -
V gene: TRBV28
CDR3 protein: CASSLGRGVVEYF
CDR3 DNA: TGTGCCAGCAGTTTAGGTCGGGGAGTGGTGGAGTACTTC

CDR3 length: 15
clone size: -
J gene: TRBJ1-1
D gene: -
V gene: TRBV28
CDR3 protein: CASSFPGTMNTEAFF
CDR3 DNA: TGTGCCAGCAGTTTCCCGGGTACCATGAACACTGAAGCTTTCTTT

CDR3 length: 14
clone size: -
J gene: TRBJ2-7
D gene: -
V gene: TRBV29-1
CDR3 protein: CSVEEVLGRPEQYF
CDR3 DNA: TGCAGCGTTGAAGAAGTCTTGGGCCGACCCGAGCAGTACTTC